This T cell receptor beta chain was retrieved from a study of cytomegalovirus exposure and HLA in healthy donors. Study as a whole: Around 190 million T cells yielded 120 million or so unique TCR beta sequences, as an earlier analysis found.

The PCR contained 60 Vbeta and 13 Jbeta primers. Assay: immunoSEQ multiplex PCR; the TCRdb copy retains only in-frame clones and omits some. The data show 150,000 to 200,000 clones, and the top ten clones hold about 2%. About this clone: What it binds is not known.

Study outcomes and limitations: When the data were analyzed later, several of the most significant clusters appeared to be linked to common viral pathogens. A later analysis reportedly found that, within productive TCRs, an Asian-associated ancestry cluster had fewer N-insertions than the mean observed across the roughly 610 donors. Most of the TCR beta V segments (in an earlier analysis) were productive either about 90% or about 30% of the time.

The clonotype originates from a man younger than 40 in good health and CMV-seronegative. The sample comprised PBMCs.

CDR3 sequence reads: CASSRGTMNTEAFF. The CDR3 DNA reads as TGTGCCAGCAGTCGAGGGACAATGAACACTGAAGCTTTCTTT. The V call is TRBV9, the J call TRBJ1-1; D may be TRBD1 (6 bases). Germline CDR1 and CDR2: SGDLS and YYNGEE. Trimming cost V 5 bases and J 0 bases, with 11 bases left between them. CDR3 size: 14 residues.